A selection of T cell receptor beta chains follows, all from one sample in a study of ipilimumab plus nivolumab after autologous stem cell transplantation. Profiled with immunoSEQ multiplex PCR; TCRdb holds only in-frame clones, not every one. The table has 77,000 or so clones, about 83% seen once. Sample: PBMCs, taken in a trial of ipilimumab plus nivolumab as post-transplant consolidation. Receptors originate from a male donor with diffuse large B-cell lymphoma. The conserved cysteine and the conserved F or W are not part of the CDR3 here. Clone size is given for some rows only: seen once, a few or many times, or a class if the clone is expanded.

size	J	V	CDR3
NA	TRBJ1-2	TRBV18	ASSQRTGSVGYT
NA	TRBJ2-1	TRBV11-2	ASSSLRKAANEQF
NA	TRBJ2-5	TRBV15	ATSRDGSGGYQETQY
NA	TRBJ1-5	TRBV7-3	ASSFNQPQH
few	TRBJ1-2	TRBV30	AWRVKGTLYGYT
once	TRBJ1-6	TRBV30	AGALGVGTPLH
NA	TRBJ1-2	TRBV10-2	ASSGSSVNYGYT
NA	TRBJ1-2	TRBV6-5	ASSRHRASTYGYT
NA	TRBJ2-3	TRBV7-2	ASSQRRTSTDTQY
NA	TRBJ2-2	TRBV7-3	ASSPQASGNTGELF
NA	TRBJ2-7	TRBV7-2	ASSFNRGYEQY
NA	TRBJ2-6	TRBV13	ASSRSAGISGANVLT
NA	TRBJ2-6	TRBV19	ASSIDGQGISGANVLT
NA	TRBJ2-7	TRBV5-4	ASSLDLGGLAGEQY
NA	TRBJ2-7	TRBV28	ASSQTGGDGYEQY
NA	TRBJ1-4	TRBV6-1	ASSDIGVGEKLF
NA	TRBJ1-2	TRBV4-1	ASSQDPQGPYYGYT
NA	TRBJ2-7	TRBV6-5	ASRRTGTAYEQY
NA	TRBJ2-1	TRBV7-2	ASSLFEILWAEQF
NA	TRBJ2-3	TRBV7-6	ASSQSVADTQY
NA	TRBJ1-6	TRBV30	AWRGGGAGNSPLH
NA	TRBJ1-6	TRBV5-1	ASSSTLSGTSPLH
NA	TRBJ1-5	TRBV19	ASTPSFRGDQPQH
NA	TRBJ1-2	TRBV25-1	ASGGTGNYGYT
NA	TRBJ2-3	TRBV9	ASSASSGGGPDTQY
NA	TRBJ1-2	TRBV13	ASRRFFGGTDGYT
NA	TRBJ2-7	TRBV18	ASSPGGPSSYEQY
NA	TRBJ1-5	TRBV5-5	ASSSDPRSNQPQH
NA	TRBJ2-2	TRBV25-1	ASTRAETTGELF
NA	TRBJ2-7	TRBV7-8	ASRGAFGASYEQY
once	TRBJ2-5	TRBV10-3	AISNTGTGLWEQY
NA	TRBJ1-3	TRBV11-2	ASSLGQLGNTIY
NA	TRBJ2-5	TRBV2	ASSEPFQETQY
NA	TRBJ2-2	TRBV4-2	ASSHVSSGSLATGELF
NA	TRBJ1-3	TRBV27	ASSRPGQYSGNTIY
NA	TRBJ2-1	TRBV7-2	ASSRPGPEEQF
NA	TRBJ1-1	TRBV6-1	ASSEVSWTEAF
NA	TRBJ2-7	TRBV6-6	ASSTQGQPYEQY
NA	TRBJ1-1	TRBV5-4	ASSWKTNTEAF